Listed below are T cell receptor beta chains from one sample, sequenced in a study of blood T cell repertoires in COVID-19. The method was immunoSEQ multiplex PCR; TCRdb's version includes in-frame clones alone and lacks a portion of them. The repertoire has approximately 110,000 clones, 80% to 95% of them found once; the top ten carry 2.1%. Sequencing input: peripheral blood. The receptor set was obtained from a man aged 45 to 65 with COVID-19, enrolled during active disease. Both conserved end residues are part of each CDR3. The D gene is left open where the match is weak. The size entry is marked missing in some rows and otherwise reads once, few, many or a size class.

J: TRBJ2-2
size: .
D: .
V: TRBV11-1
DNA: TGTGCCAGCAGCCTACTAGTTCCCGGGGAGCTGTTTTTT
CDR3: CASSLLVPGELFF

J: TRBJ2-1
size: .
D: TRBD1
V: TRBV4-1
DNA: TGCGCCAGCAGCCAAGTTCGGGGACAGGGGTTCAATGAGCAGTTCTTC
CDR3: CASSQVRGQGFNEQFF

J: TRBJ1-2
size: .
D: .
V: TRBV6-5
DNA: TGTGCCAGCAGTTACTCAAGGGGGGGAGGTGGCTACACCTTC
CDR3: CASSYSRGGGGYTF

J: TRBJ1-2
size: .
D: .
V: TRBV7-2
DNA: TGTGCCAGCAGCTTAGAGGCGGGAATTTATGGCTACACCTTC
CDR3: CASSLEAGIYGYTF

J: TRBJ2-1
size: .
D: .
V: TRBV5-1
DNA: TGCGCCAGCAGCTTGATATCCCCCCCCTACAATGAGCAGTTCTTC
CDR3: CASSLISPPYNEQFF

J: TRBJ1-2
size: .
D: TRBD1
V: TRBV6-5
DNA: TGTGCCACAAACCGCGGACAGGGCGAGTATGGCTACACCTTC
CDR3: CATNRGQGEYGYTF

J: TRBJ2-3
size: .
D: TRBD2
V: TRBV3-1/TRBV3-2
DNA: TGTGCCAGCAGCCAAGTAGCGGGAGGGCCCAAGGATACGCAGTATTTT
CDR3: CASSQVAGGPKDTQYF

J: TRBJ2-1
size: .
D: TRBD1
V: TRBV19
DNA: TGTGCCAGTAGTCGTATTCCGGGACAGGGCGGTGAGCAGTTCTTC
CDR3: CASSRIPGQGGEQFF

J: TRBJ1-6
size: .
D: .
V: TRBV5-5
DNA: TGTGCCAGCAGCACGGGTCCTAATTCACCCCTCCACTTT
CDR3: CASSTGPNSPLHF

J: TRBJ1-1
size: few
D: .
V: TRBV29-1
DNA: TGCAGCGTTTTGACACGTTTGAACACTGAAGCTTTCTTT
CDR3: CSVLTRLNTEAFF

J: TRBJ2-7
size: .
D: .
V: TRBV27
DNA: TGTGCCAGCAGCCAAAAGCCCTCCTACGAGCAGTACTTC
CDR3: CASSQKPSYEQYF

J: TRBJ2-4
size: .
D: TRBD2
V: TRBV7-2
DNA: TGTGCCAGCAGCCCGGGACTAGGAGAAGCCAAAAACATTCAGTACTTC
CDR3: CASSPGLGEAKNIQYF

J: TRBJ1-1
size: .
D: .
V: TRBV3-1/TRBV3-2
DNA: TGTGCCAGCAGCGGGGGGTTCGGCACTGAAGCTTTCTTT
CDR3: CASSGGFGTEAFF

J: TRBJ2-2
size: .
D: TRBD1
V: TRBV5-1
DNA: TGCGCCAGCAGCTTGACAGGGGGCGCCGGGGAGCTGTTTTTT
CDR3: CASSLTGGAGELFF

J: TRBJ1-5
size: .
D: .
V: TRBV30
DNA: TGTGCCTGGAGTGTACGGGGGGATCAGCCCCAGCATTTT
CDR3: CAWSVRGDQPQHF

J: TRBJ2-5
size: .
D: .
V: TRBV5-5
DNA: TGTGCCAGCAGCTCGTACCAGGGGGAGACCCAGTACTTC
CDR3: CASSSYQGETQYF

J: TRBJ2-5
size: .
D: .
V: TRBV14
DNA: TGTGCCAGCAGGGAATTAGCTGGAGAGACCCAGTACTTC
CDR3: CASRELAGETQYF

J: TRBJ2-3
size: .
D: TRBD1
V: TRBV11-2
DNA: TGTGCCAGCAGCTCGCCGGGACAGGGGGTAGATACGCAGTATTTT
CDR3: CASSSPGQGVDTQYF

J: TRBJ1-4
size: .
D: .
V: TRBV9
DNA: TGTGCCAGCAGCCCGGGGGGCGGATCTGCAACTAATGAAAAACTGTTTTTT
CDR3: CASSPGGGSATNEKLFF

J: TRBJ2-7
size: .
D: TRBD1
V: TRBV30
DNA: TGTGCCTGGGGGACAGGGTTACCCTACGAGCAGTACTTC
CDR3: CAWGTGLPYEQYF

J: TRBJ1-6
size: once
D: .
V: TRBV6-1
DNA: TGTGCCAGCAGTGAAGCCTCAGGGTGGGATTCACCCCTCCACTTT
CDR3: CASSEASGWDSPLHF

J: TRBJ2-7
size: .
D: .
V: TRBV9
DNA: TGTGCCAGCAGCGTGGCCGGGACTCGATCCTACGAGCAGTACTTC
CDR3: CASSVAGTRSYEQYF

J: TRBJ1-1
size: once
D: .
V: TRBV18
DNA: TGTGCCAGCTCACCACAGGACAGCCATGAAGCTTTCTTT
CDR3: CASSPQDSHEAFF

J: TRBJ2-5
size: .
D: TRBD2
V: TRBV7-2
DNA: TGTGCCAGCAGATTGCTAGCGGACCAAGAGACCCAGTACTTC
CDR3: CASRLLADQETQYF

J: TRBJ2-1
size: .
D: .
V: TRBV18
DNA: TGTGCCAGCTCACAGGTAGGGGCTGGCCCCTACAATGAGCAGTTCTTC
CDR3: CASSQVGAGPYNEQFF

J: TRBJ2-3
size: .
D: TRBD2
V: TRBV27
DNA: TGTGCCAGCAGCCTGGGACTAGCGGCCACAGATACGCAGTATTTT
CDR3: CASSLGLAATDTQYF

J: TRBJ2-1
size: .
D: TRBD1
V: TRBV7-3
DNA: TGTGCCAGCAGCCTAATTGGACAGGGAATGGGTGAGCAGTTCTTC
CDR3: CASSLIGQGMGEQFF

J: TRBJ2-1
size: .
D: .
V: TRBV6-5
DNA: TGTGCCATCCACCGAGTCGGGACTTACAATGAGCAGTTCTTC
CDR3: CAIHRVGTYNEQFF

J: TRBJ1-5
size: few
D: .
V: TRBV19
DNA: TGTGCCAGTAGTAAGGCGGGAGGATTTAGCAATCAGCCCCAGCATTTT
CDR3: CASSKAGGFSNQPQHF

J: TRBJ2-7
size: .
D: TRBD2
V: TRBV28
DNA: TGTGCCAGCAGTTTATGGGCGGGAGGGCCCCACGAGCAGTACTTC
CDR3: CASSLWAGGPHEQYF

J: TRBJ2-6
size: .
D: TRBD2
V: TRBV7-2
DNA: TGTGCCAGCAGCTCCGGGACTAGCGGGAGGGCTGGGGCCAACGTCCTGACTTTC
CDR3: CASSSGTSGRAGANVLTF

J: TRBJ2-3
size: .
D: .
V: TRBV5-4
DNA: TGTGCCAGCAGCGGAGGACAGACTGATACGCAGTATTTT
CDR3: CASSGGQTDTQYF

J: TRBJ1-4
size: .
D: .
V: TRBV3-1/TRBV3-2
DNA: TGTGCCAGCAGCCAAGATTTTGTGGCAGGGGTAACTAATGAAAAACTGTTTTTT
CDR3: CASSQDFVAGVTNEKLFF

J: TRBJ1-5
size: .
D: TRBD1
V: TRBV7-9
DNA: TGTGCCAGCAGCGCGACGGGACAGGGAGATCAGCCCCAGCATTTT
CDR3: CASSATGQGDQPQHF

J: TRBJ2-2
size: .
D: .
V: TRBV18
DNA: TGTGCCAGCTCACCAGGAGGCGGGGAGCTGTTTTTT
CDR3: CASSPGGGELFF

J: TRBJ1-3
size: .
D: .
V: TRBV9
DNA: TGTGCCAGCAGCGTAGGGGGGGATTACTCTGGAAACACCATATATTTT
CDR3: CASSVGGDYSGNTIYF

J: TRBJ1-2
size: .
D: TRBD1
V: TRBV9
DNA: TGTGCCAGCAGCACGGACAGGGGTGCCTATGGCTACACCTTC
CDR3: CASSTDRGAYGYTF